The clone carrying this T cell receptor beta chain occurred once. This sample was taken from a study of blood T cell repertoires in COVID-19. Study in general: Material from acute and convalescent COVID-19 was sourced from the United States, Italy and Spain. The cDNA or gDNA used as material had been derived from T cells, B-cell-depleted T cells, or PBMCs.

The authors' processing: How many nucleated cells were present was estimated from reference gene primer amplification. Clones were sequenced by immunoSEQ multiplex PCR, and TCRdb holds only the in-frame ones, with some missing. The V and J calls and clone size are taken from that table; D and trimming were inferred from the DNA. The data contain about 240,000 clones, roughly 83% of them singletons. The germline gives CDR1 LNHDA, CDR2 SQIVND (reference sequence). This CDR3 spans 15 amino acids. V was cut by 0 bases and J by 3 bases, with 11 bases left in between. The TCR sequence derives from a man at least 80 years old with acute or convalescent COVID-19. The V and J genes are TRBV19 and TRBJ1-2; no firm D call. Sequenced input: peripheral blood. The CDR3 spells CASSIDPGSDYGYTF. CDR3 in DNA: TGTGCCAGTAGTATAGATCCTGGCTCAGACTATGGCTACACCTTC.